This passage covers 27 T cell receptor beta chains from one sample sequenced in a study of T-cell reconstitution after alpha-beta-depleted transplantation in children (dated by TCRdb to 2015 to 2016). Library generation was performed with PCR. The sequencer listed for this sample is Illumina HiSeq 2500. Molecular barcoding was employed in the preparation of TCR libraries, with unique molecular identifiers being used to normalize TCRbeta repertoire quantification. The public reads were reanalyzed by TCRdb: fastp trimming at Q25, MiXCR alignment, in-frame beta chains only. Under each unique CDR3 protein, matching rows form one entry showing the most common genes and DNA. Across this sample there are some 390,000 distinct CDR3 sequences, with over 20% seen only once. 3% to 4% of the sample belongs to the ten largest clones. Source: PBMCs from the stem cell graft donor, taken from the stem cell graft. The origin of the receptors is a human donor who donated a stem cell graft to a child with acute myeloid leukemia.

In its sample, this clonotype was seen many times. This chain joins TRBV11-2 and TRBJ2-3, with a possible D match to TRBD1 (6 bases). V lost 2 bases and J 3 bases, leaving 18 bases between the germline ends. This CDR3 is built from 17 residues. Germline assignment: CDR1 SGHAT and CDR2 FQNNGV. The CDR3 bases are TGTGCCAGCAGCTTACGGCTCCGGGACAAGAGTACAGATACGCAGTATTTT. Protein sequence: CASSLRLRDKSTDTQYF.

This clonotype came up a few times. The rearrangement joins TRBV13 to TRBJ2-7, with TRBD2 matching 12 bases. J was trimmed by 4 bases and V by 3 bases; bases with no gene match: 4. This CDR3 is 15 amino acids long. Germline loops: CDR1 PRHDT, CDR2 FYEKMQ (reference sequence). CDR3 in amino acids: CASSFRGLAGYEQYF. The CDR3 bases are TGTGCCAGCAGCTTTCGGGGACTAGCGGGTTACGAGCAGTACTTC.

The V and J genes are TRBV29-1 and TRBJ2-7, with D possibly matching TRBD1 (5 bases). Germline CDR1 is SQVTM and CDR2 is ANQGSEA. With 4 bases removed from V and 7 bases from J, the gap between germline ends came to 14 bases. This CDR3 contains 12 residues. This chain's CDR3 is CSVVREPREQYF. DNA for the CDR3: TGCAGCGTTGTCAGGGAACCGAGAGAGCAGTACTTC.

The CDR3: CASRGQGRSNEQFF. The CDR3 bases are TGTGCCAGCAGGGGACAGGGTCGAAGCAATGAGCAGTTCTTC. This rearrangement joins TRBV2 to TRBJ2-1, with TRBD1 matching 9 bases. This CDR3 has 14 residues. In germline, CDR1 is SNHLY, CDR2 FYNNEI. J lost 6 bases, V lost 6 bases, and 6 bases had no gene match.

This rearrangement joins TRBV29-1 to TRBJ2-1; TRBD2 matches 9 bases. From germline, CDR1 is SQVTM and CDR2 ANQGSEA. The CDR3 length is 14 residues. The V gene end was trimmed by 7 bases and the J gene end by 8 bases; junction bases not matched to a gene: 12. CDR3 loop: CSAHGTSWGHEQFF. The DNA of the CDR3 is TGCAGCGCCCACGGGACTAGCTGGGGACATGAGCAGTTCTTC.

V is TRBV20-1 and J is TRBJ2-7, with 9 bases identical to TRBD1. This CDR3 is built from 13 residues. V dropped 7 bases and J dropped 6; count of bases not matched to a gene: 10. Per the germline V gene, CDR1 is DFQATT and CDR2 is SNEGSKA (reference sequence). CDR3 region: CSVSDRGPSEQYF. The CDR3 DNA sequence: TGCAGTGTTTCGGACAGGGGCCCGTCCGAGCAGTACTTC.

V and J are TRBV6-5 and TRBJ1-4, with D tentatively TRBD1 (5 bases). Germline-derived CDR1 and CDR2 are MNHEY and SVGAGI. Trimming took 0 bases from V and 7 from J, leaving 9 bases between them. The CDR3 runs to 14 residues. CDR3 nucleotide sequence: TGTGCCAGCAGTTACTCGGGGCGGGGTGAAAAACTGTTTTTT. This codes for CASSYSGRGEKLFF.

In its sample, this clonotype was seen many times. The gene calls are TRBV28 and TRBJ2-7; D is uncertain. Trimming left V 8 bases short and J 2 bases short, with 13 bases between. The CDR3 loop spans 13 amino acids. The germline V gene encodes CDR1 MDHEN and CDR2 SYDVKM. CDR3: CASGLSPAYEQYF. The CDR3 DNA reads TGTGCCAGCGGGTTGTCGCCAGCCTACGAGCAGTACTTC. Complete variable domain (other parts from reference TRBV28 and TRBJ2-7): DVKVTQSSRYLVKRTGEKVFLECVQDMDHENMFWYRQDPGLGLRLIYFSYDVKMKEKGDIPEGYSVSREKKERFSLILESASTNQTSMYLCASGLSPAYEQYFGPGTRLTVT.

The genes are TRBV25-1 and TRBJ2-7; D is possibly TRBD2 (7 bases). Germline V gene lookup returns CDR1 MGHDK and CDR2 SYGVNS. The V end was cut by 6 bases, the J end by 7 bases, with 25 bases between. The CDR3 runs 16 residues. The CDR3 here is CASRLTGGRERCEQYF. CDR3 DNA: TGTGCCAGCAGACTGACTGGGGGGCGGGAGCGCTGTGAGCAGTACTTC.

V and J are TRBV27 and TRBJ1-1; no definite D call. The CDR3 contains 18 residues. Germline V CDR1 and CDR2: MNHEY, SMNVEV (reference sequence). The V end was cut by 6 bases, the J end by 5 bases, with 28 bases between. The CDR3 DNA sequence: TGTGCCAGCAGCTTAGCCCCGGCCCCGGACCAGAACATGACTGAAGCTTTCTTT. This translates into CASSLAPAPDQNMTEAFF.

CDR3 in amino acids: CASSLQRASGRPYEQYF. The CDR3 nucleotides are TGTGCCAGCAGCCTTCAGCGGGCTAGCGGTCGTCCCTACGAGCAGTACTTC. The chain employs TRBV7-2 and TRBJ2-7, with 7 positions matching TRBD2. J gave up 2 bases and V 5 bases, and 15 bases lay outside the gene matches. This CDR3 is built from 17 residues. From germline, CDR1 is SGHTA and CDR2 FQGNSA.

There are a few counts of this clonotype. The chain combines TRBV7-2 with TRBJ2-7, with TRBD1 as a possible D gene (5 bases). The CDR3 is 13 amino acids. Between the trimmed V and J ends, which lost 1 base and 6 bases, there was a span of 10 bases. Germline V gene lookup returns CDR1 SGHTA and CDR2 FQGNSA. CDR3 nucleotide sequence: TGTGCCAGCAGCTTAGTCGCAGGGCTCGAGCAGTACTTC. Its translation: CASSLVAGLEQYF.

For this clonotype: This may be a read error: a much more frequent sequence differs by one nucleotide. DNA of the CDR3: TGTGCCAGCGGCTTGACTAGCGGGACACCCTACGAGCAGTACTTC. Translating it yields CASGLTSGTPYEQYF. The genes are TRBV7-2 and TRBJ2-7; 11 bases are a match to TRBD2. The CDR3 has 15 amino acids. Germline loops: CDR1 SGHTA, CDR2 FQGNSA.

This clonotype was counted between two and nine times. The V gene is TRBV12-3 or TRBV12-4, the J gene TRBJ1-5, with D unclear. The CDR3 spans 13 residues. Trimming removed 7 bases from V and 6 bases from J, with 13 bases in between. CDR3 residues: CASTLLPGQPQHF. Here the CDR3 DNA reads TGTGCCAGCACCCTCCTTCCAGGTCAGCCCCAGCATTTT.

The rearrangement uses TRBV5-1 and TRBJ2-1; possibly TRBD2 for D (6 bases). V was clipped by 1 base and J by 0 bases, with 17 bases between them. CDR3 length: 18 amino acids. Germline lookup yields CDR1 SGHRS and CDR2 YFSETQ. The CDR3 sequence is CASSLFSSAKSSYNEQFF. The CDR3 DNA follows: TGCGCCAGCAGCTTGTTTTCTAGCGCCAAGAGCTCCTACAATGAGCAGTTCTTC.

This clonotype has a handful of counts. The chain combines TRBV5-8 with TRBJ2-7; 8 positions match TRBD1. Germline V gene lookup returns CDR1 SGHTS and CDR2 YDEGEE. V lost 4 bases and J lost 2; bases outside the gene matches: 5. The CDR3 sequence is 14 residues long. The CDR3 spells CASSEMDRAYEQYF. The CDR3 DNA follows: TGTGCCAGCAGCGAAATGGACAGGGCCTACGAGCAGTACTTC.

This clonotype has a count of ten or more. The chain joins TRBV5-1 to TRBJ2-4; 12 nucleotides match TRBD2. Germline CDR1 is SGHRS and CDR2 is YFSETQ. V lost 3 bases, J lost 7 bases, and 5 bases stayed unmatched. The CDR3 extends over 15 amino acids. CDR3 protein: CASSSTGTSGNIQYF. The CDR3 DNA reads as TGCGCCAGCAGCTCGACCGGGACTAGCGGGAACATTCAGTACTTC.

This clonotype was seen more than once but under ten times. The rearrangement links TRBV5-6 to TRBJ2-1; TRBD2 matches at 11 bases. The CDR3 covers 16 residues. CDR1 and CDR2 from the germline V gene are SGHDT and YYEEEE. The V gene end was trimmed by 4 bases and the J gene end by 2 bases; junction bases not matched to a gene: 5. The CDR3 loop reads CASSVGTSGPYNEQFF. The CDR3 nucleotides read TGTGCCAGCAGCGTCGGGACTAGCGGACCCTACAATGAGCAGTTCTTC.

This clonotype has more than one count but fewer than ten. V and J are TRBV12-3 or TRBV12-4 and TRBJ2-3, with 9 bases matching TRBD2. Trimming at V came to 5 bases and at J to 1 base, leaving 10 bases not matched to a gene. The CDR3 has 17 residues. The CDR3: CASSLRGRAFGTDTQYF. Written as DNA, the CDR3 is TGTGCCAGCAGTCTACGCGGGAGGGCATTTGGCACAGATACGCAGTATTTT.

This clonotype was observed once. CDR3 DNA sequence: TGTGCCAGCAGCTTAACGGCTGAGCAGTTCTTC. It is translated as CASSLTAEQFF. The chain is built from TRBV7-9 and TRBJ2-1; no firm D call. Per germline, CDR1 SEHNR and CDR2 FQNEAQ (reference sequence). The V gene lost 2 bases and the J gene lost 9 bases, with 5 bases spanning the gap. The CDR3 consists of 11 residues. Using reference TRBV7-9 and TRBJ2-1 for the parts outside the CDR3, the full variable domain is DTGVSQNPRHKITKRGQNVTFRCDPISEHNRLYWYRQTLGQGPEFLTYFQNEAQLEKSRLLSDRFSAERPKGSFSTLEIQRTEQGDSAMYLCASSLTAEQFFGPGTRLTVL.

This clonotype was seen only once. This chain links TRBV9 with TRBJ2-7; D tentatively fits TRBD1 or TRBD2 (5 bases each). The CDR3 consists of 15 residues. The ends were cut back, 4 bases at V and 4 bases at J, with 18 bases in the middle. Germline CDR1 SGDLS, CDR2 YYNGEE. CDR3 loop: CASSPYLGEQYEQYF. The CDR3 DNA sequence: TGTGCCAGCAGCCCCTATCTAGGGGAGCAATACGAGCAGTACTTC.

This clonotype was counted ten times or more. The rearrangement joins TRBV29-1 to TRBJ2-1; D is unresolved. CDR3 length: 11 amino acids. Trimming cost V 6 bases and J 12 bases, with 15 bases left between them. CDR1 and CDR2 (germline): SQVTM, ANQGSEA. CDR3 amino acids: CSVRPTGRQFF. CDR3 bases: TGCAGCGTCCGTCCGACCGGTCGGCAGTTCTTC.

This chain connects TRBV15 to TRBJ2-3; possibly TRBD1 or TRBD2 for D (5 bases each). The V gene lost 0 bases and the J gene lost 3 bases, with 13 bases spanning the gap. Germline CDR1 is LNHNV and CDR2 is YYDKDF (reference sequence). The CDR3 has 16 residues. The CDR3, as DNA: TGTGCCACCAGCAGAGATACTAGGGGTGGGACAGATACGCAGTATTTT. Protein product: CATSRDTRGGTDTQYF.

This clonotype appeared a single time. The V gene is TRBV29-1, the J gene TRBJ2-5, with 7 nucleotides matching TRBD2. V shed 7 bases and J 2 bases; nucleotides not matched to a gene: 4. This CDR3 has 12 amino acids. The germline V gene has CDR1 SQVTM and CDR2 ANQGSEA. Here the CDR3 reads CSAGLGQETQYF. As DNA, the CDR3 is TGCAGCGCCGGACTAGGTCAAGAGACCCAGTACTTC. Using reference TRBV29-1 and TRBJ2-5 for the parts outside the CDR3, the full variable domain is SAVISQKPSRDICQRGTSLTIQCQVDSQVTMMFWYRQQPGQSLTLIATANQGSEATYESGFVIDKFPISRPNLTFSTLTVSNMSPEDSSIYLCSAGLGQETQYFGPGTRLLVL.

The chain links TRBV4-1 to TRBJ2-7, with D maybe TRBD2 (6 bases). This CDR3 contains 15 residues. Germline V gene sequence: CDR1 MGHRA, CDR2 YSYEKL. The V end lost 3 bases, the J end lost 2 bases, and 14 bases lay between the germline ends. CDR3 in amino acids: CASSQTGGAAYEQYF. The CDR3 DNA sequence: TGCGCCAGCAGCCAGACCGGCGGGGCTGCCTACGAGCAGTACTTC.

The sample holds a few counts of this clonotype. The chain employs TRBV12-3 or TRBV12-4 and TRBJ1-3, with D perhaps matching TRBD1 (5 bases). The CDR3 is 16 residues long. V was cut by 8 bases and J by 0 bases, with 17 bases left in between. The CDR3 sequence: CASGWGRTLSGNTIYF. The CDR3 DNA sequence: TGTGCCAGCGGCTGGGGACGGACGCTCTCTGGAAACACCATATATTTT.

With respect to this clonotype: Since a much larger clone is just one base distant, this may be a read error. The chain links TRBV29-1 to TRBJ2-1; no reliable D call. The CDR3 loop spans 13 amino acids. Germline V CDR1 and CDR2: SQVTM, ANQGSEA. DNA of the CDR3: TGCAGCGTTGAATTGGGCCCTAAAAATGAGCGGTTCTTC. Translated: CSVELGPKNERFF.